This TCR beta chain was observed in a study of T cell responses to AZD1222 COVID-19 vaccine. Trimming removed 2 bases from V and 3 bases from J; junction bases left unmatched: 3. The germline V gene has CDR1 SGHNT and CDR2 YYREEE (reference sequence). The CDR3 is 15 residues long. Study-wide results and limits: Increased Spike-specific TCR breadth and depth were observed after two AZD1222 doses. The reported proportion of spike-specific TCRs targeting unmutated variant regions was nearly half. Repertoires in all cases were sampled only once the peak T cell response had passed.

Data came from immunoSEQ multiplex PCR; TCRdb stores just in-frame clones and leaves some out. The sample holds fewer than 150,000 clones, 85% to 90% seen once. About this clone itself: Its specificity is unknown.

The TCR originated in an adult who received the AZD1222 COVID-19 vaccine. Sequences were derived from peripheral blood, sampled 28 days after the second AZD1222 dose. The rearrangement uses TRBV5-4 and TRBJ2-5, with TRBD2 matching over 11 bases. The CDR3 sequence is CASSLLAGVEETQYF. The CDR3 DNA reads TGTGCCAGCAGCTTACTAGCGGGGGTTGAAGAGACCCAGTACTTC.